The 27 T cell receptor beta chains below all came from one sample that was sequenced in a study of spatial heterogeneity in lung cancer. Notes on the study in general: Tracking of tumor mutation counts was seen in expanded intratumoral alpha and beta TCR counts.

The time point is: sample taken at primary tumor resection. One entry per CDR3 protein results from TCRdb running MiXCR on the 5' RACE reads. Seen here are roughly 6,000 distinct CDR3 sequences, 4.8% observed once, and the top ten hold 20% to 30%. Their antigen targets remain unknown. Specimen: lung tumor tissue, collected at surgery. The receptors stem from a male donor with early-stage non-small cell lung cancer.

This clonotype was seen a few times. This beta chain is an off-target read within a library intended for alpha chains, so its frequency means little. V gene TRBV5-1 combines with J gene TRBJ1-1; TRBD1 matches 10 bases. The CDR3 has 15 residues. Looked up from germline, CDR1 is SGHRS and CDR2 is YFSETQ. The trim removed 3 bases at V and 4 bases at J, leaving 6 bases unmatched. CDR3 residues: CASSSGQGFATEAFF. The DNA for the CDR3 is TGCGCCAGCAGCTCGGGACAGGGGTTCGCCACTGAAGCTTTCTTT.

In its sample, this clonotype was seen many times. This beta chain slipped into a library made for alpha chains as a stray read, so its size is not meaningful. The V call is TRBV2, the J call TRBJ2-2, with D tentatively TRBD2 (7 bases). The CDR3 sequence is 13 residues long. Germline V gene data show CDR1 as SNHLY and CDR2 as FYNNEI. V was cut by 6 bases and J by 7 bases, with 12 bases left in between. CDR3 sequence: CASRGGGLGELFF. DNA of the CDR3: TGTGCCAGCAGGGGAGGGGGACTCGGGGAGCTGTTTTTT. The full variable domain, in which reference TRBV2 and TRBJ2-2 provide the parts outside the CDR3, is EPEVTQTPSHQVTQMGQEVILRCVPISNHLYFYWYRQILGQKVEFLVSFYNNEISEKSEIFDDQFSVERPDGSNFTLKIRSTKLEDSAMYFCASRGGGLGELFFGEGSRLTVL.

By its share, this clonotype is medium-sized. Little can be read into the size of this beta chain, an off-target read in a library designed for alpha chains. The genes are TRBV20-1 and TRBJ2-3; D tentatively fits TRBD1 or TRBD2 (5 bases each). Trimming left V 6 bases short and J 2 bases short, with 18 bases between. CDR1 and CDR2 from the germline V gene are DFQATT and SNEGSKA (reference sequence). This CDR3 is 15 amino acids long. The CDR3 nucleotides are TGCAGTGCCGGCGTTCCGGGACCCTTCACAGATACGCAGTATTTT. Residues: CSAGVPGPFTDTQYF.

This clonotype was detected ten times or more. As an off-target read in a library built for alpha chains, this beta chain has a frequency of little significance. The rearrangement joins TRBV20-1 to TRBJ2-1; 14 positions agree with TRBD2. V was clipped by 5 bases and J by 9 bases; unmatched bases: 12. Germline values: CDR1 DFQATT, CDR2 SNEGSKA (reference sequence). The CDR3 runs to 16 residues. The CDR3 sequence: CSAPPEGLAGVVEQFF. The CDR3 region has the DNA TGCAGTGCTCCCCCCGAGGGACTAGCGGGAGTAGTTGAGCAGTTCTTC.

This clonotype is termed medium-sized (0.01 to 0.1%). Within a library made for alpha chains, this beta chain is off target, and its count is uninformative. The chain employs TRBV27 and TRBJ1-1, with 8 bases fitting TRBD1. CDR3 length: 13 amino acids. The J segment lost 3 bases and the V segment lost 5 bases, leaving 2 bases of the junction unmatched. The germline V gene has CDR1 MNHEY and CDR2 SMNVEV (reference sequence). The CDR3 sequence is CASSTQGDTEAFF. Here the CDR3 DNA reads TGTGCCAGCAGTACACAGGGGGACACTGAAGCTTTCTTT.

This clonotype qualifies as medium-sized. The library was designed around alpha chains, so this beta chain is a stray read whose abundance carries little weight. The V and J genes are TRBV14 and TRBJ1-1; D remains ambiguous. V was clipped by 0 bases and J by 4 bases, with 6 bases between them. From germline, CDR1 is SGHDN and CDR2 FVKESK. The CDR3 sequence is 13 residues long. The CDR3 loop is CASSQDLSTEAFF. The CDR3 DNA reads as TGTGCCAGCAGCCAAGATCTGAGCACTGAAGCTTTCTTT.

This clonotype is medium-sized within its sample. A library prepared for alpha chains yielded this beta chain as an off-target read; its size is of little meaning. The rearrangement uses TRBV21-1 and TRBJ2-1; the table calls TRBD2, which could not be checked here. TRBV21-1 is given as a pseudogene. This CDR3 spans 16 amino acids. CDR3 coding DNA: TGTGCCAGCAGCAAAGGTGCGGGAGGGCCCTACAATGAGCAGTTCTTC. Its translation is CASSKGAGGPYNEQFF.

This clonotype was detected ten times or more. Because this beta chain is a stray read in a library intended to capture alpha chains, its abundance should not be given much weight. V gene TRBV29-1 combines with J gene TRBJ2-7, with D unclear. This CDR3 contains 15 residues. CDR1 is SQVTM, CDR2 ANQGSEA, per germline. With 0 bases removed from V and 0 bases from J, the gap between germline ends came to 12 bases. Here the CDR3 reads CSVEDRTADSYEQYF. Written as DNA, the CDR3 is TGCAGCGTTGAAGACAGAACGGCCGACTCCTACGAGCAGTACTTC.

Ten or more counts support this clonotype. The size of this beta chain means little, since it is a stray read in a library made for alpha chains. V and J are TRBV6-2 or TRBV6-3 and TRBJ1-5, with 10 positions matching TRBD1. V was clipped by 6 bases and J by 5 bases; unmatched bases: 7. The CDR3 is made up of 15 amino acids. Germline CDR1 MNHEY, CDR2 SVGEGT. The CDR3, as DNA: TGTGCCAGCAGACTGCCGGGACAGGGGCATCAGCCCCAGCATTTT. Encoded protein: CASRLPGQGHQPQHF.

This clonotype was counted ten times or more. A library made for alpha chains picked up this beta chain off target, so its size means little. V usage is TRBV5-5 and J usage is TRBJ1-4; 8 positions match TRBD1. The V gene end was trimmed by 5 bases and the J gene end by 2 bases; junction bases not matched to a gene: 11. Germline-derived CDR1 and CDR2 are SGHKS and YYEKEE (reference sequence). CDR3 length: 17 residues. The CDR3 bases are TGTGCCAGCAGACCGGGACAGGTCAGGATGACTAATGAAAAACTGTTTTTT. This gives the protein CASRPGQVRMTNEKLFF.

About this clonotype: This beta chain turned up in a library designed for alpha chains; as an off-target read, its abundance says little. V usage is TRBV10-3 and J usage is TRBJ1-5; tentative D call: TRBD1 (5 bases). This CDR3 has 15 residues. V lost 4 bases to trimming and J lost 0 bases, with 10 bases between them. Germline loops: CDR1 ENHRY, CDR2 SYGVKD. DNA for the CDR3: TGTGCCATCAGTGCAGACAGTTATAGCAATCAGCCCCAGCATTTT. This sequence encodes CAISADSYSNQPQHF.

This clonotype was recorded many times. A library prepared for alpha chains yielded this beta chain as an off-target read; its size is of little meaning. This chain connects TRBV7-2 to TRBJ2-3; D is perhaps TRBD2 (6 bases). The CDR3 loop spans 16 amino acids. V gave up 4 bases and J gave up 0 bases, with 14 bases separating them. Germline CDR1 and CDR2: SGHTA and FQGNSA. In DNA, the CDR3 is TGTGCCAGCAGCTGGACTATCATCTCTAGCACAGATACGCAGTATTTT. As protein: CASSWTIISSTDTQYF.

This clonotype is classed as medium-sized. Within a library made for alpha chains, this beta chain is off target, and its count is uninformative. The chain couples TRBV6-1 to TRBJ1-5; possible D gene TRBD1, 6 bases. Per the germline V gene, CDR1 is MNHNS and CDR2 is SASEGT. This CDR3 is 16 amino acids long. Between the trimmed V and J ends, which lost 6 bases and 1 base, there was a span of 16 bases. CDR3 nucleotide sequence: TGTGCCAGCAGGGGGGTTACAGGGACAAGCAATCAGCCCCAGCATTTT. It translates to CASRGVTGTSNQPQHF.

This clonotype was seen many times. In a library made to pick up alpha chains, this beta chain is a stray read with a size that means little. The CDR3 here is CASSLTGGAQPQHF. In nucleotides, the CDR3 is TGTGCCAGCAGTTTGACAGGGGGCGCTCAGCCCCAGCATTTT. The genes are TRBV6-2 or TRBV6-3 and TRBJ1-5, with 10 bases that match TRBD1. The CDR3 is made up of 14 amino acids. V lost 4 bases and J lost 6; bases outside the gene matches: 3. Germline CDR1 is MNHEY and CDR2 is SVGEGT.

By frequency in the sample, this clonotype is large (0.1 to 1%). This beta chain is a stray sequence in a library constructed for alpha chains; its clone size is not meaningful. J is TRBJ1-4 and V is TRBV5-1; D possibly corresponds to TRBD1 (6 bases). CDR3 length equals 15 residues. Germline V gives CDR1 SGHRS, CDR2 YFSETQ. Trimming removed 0 bases at V and 6 bases at J, with 12 bases between. The CDR3 loop is CASSLGQGHDEKLFF. CDR3 in DNA: TGCGCCAGCAGCTTGGGTCAGGGGCACGATGAAAAACTGTTTTTT.

By proportion, this clonotype is medium-sized. Since it is a stray read in a library aimed at alpha chains, this beta chain has a size that is not meaningful. This sequence joins TRBV18 and TRBJ1-1; 10 bases are a match to TRBD1. The germline V gene has CDR1 KGHSH and CDR2 LQKENI. Trimming cost V 1 base and J 4 bases; bases outside gene matches: 3. There are 15 residues in the CDR3. The CDR3 here is CASSPQGQGITEAFF. The DNA for the CDR3 is TGTGCCAGCTCACCACAGGGACAGGGGATCACTGAAGCTTTCTTT. Supplemented by reference TRBV18 and TRBJ1-1, the full variable domain reads NAGVMQNPRHLVRRRGQEARLRCSPMKGHSHVYWYRQLPEEGLKFMVYLQKENIIDESGMPKERFSAEFPKEGPSILRIQQVVRGDSAAYFCASSPQGQGITEAFFGQGTRLTVV.

In its sample, this clonotype was seen many times. A library made for alpha chains picked up this beta chain off target, so its size means little. The chain carries TRBV4-3 and TRBJ1-5, with D perhaps matching TRBD1 (6 bases). There are 15 residues in the CDR3. Trimming took off 2 bases at V and 7 bases at J, with 15 bases between the two ends. The germline V gene encodes CDR1 LGHNA and CDR2 YSLEER. The CDR3 nucleotides are TGCGCCAGCAGCCAATACACAGGGTGGAAACAGCCCCAGCATTTT. As protein: CASSQYTGWKQPQHF.

This clonotype occurred many times. For a library built for alpha chains, this beta chain is a stray read; little rests on its size. The J gene is TRBJ1-2, the V gene TRBV7-8; a possible D gene is TRBD1 (6 bases). The CDR3 has 16 amino acids. Germline CDR1 is SGHVS and CDR2 is FQNEAQ. Trimming shortened V by 5 bases and J by 2 bases, and 18 bases separated the two germline ends. CDR3 in DNA: TGTGCCAGCAGCCCTGAAGGAGCAGGGGTGAACTATGGCTACACCTTC. It encodes CASSPEGAGVNYGYTF.

In this sample, this clonotype turned up many times. A library prepared for alpha chains yielded this beta chain as an off-target read; its size is of little meaning. The chain carries TRBV4-1 and TRBJ1-1, with 8 bases that match TRBD1. CDR3 length equals 17 residues. Per germline, CDR1 MGHRA and CDR2 YSYEKL. After removal of 3 bases from V and 4 bases from J, the junction contained 13 bases not matched to a gene. This chain's CDR3 is CASSHPTRTGRGTEAFF. As DNA, the CDR3 is TGCGCCAGCAGCCATCCCACCCGGACAGGGCGGGGCACTGAAGCTTTCTTT.

This clonotype appeared many times. In a library made to pick up alpha chains, this beta chain is a stray read with a size that means little. The CDR3 DNA follows: TGTGCCAGCAGTCCCTCTAGCGGGGGGGAGACCCAGTACTTC. Its protein product is CASSPSSGGETQYF. The chain couples TRBV2 to TRBJ2-5; TRBD2 agrees at 11 bases. The CDR3 length is 14 residues. With 5 bases clipped from V and 5 bases from J, the junction kept 4 bases outside the gene matches. The germline CDR1 and CDR2 sequences are SNHLY and FYNNEI.

This clonotype was counted many times. This beta chain is off target for a library built for alpha chains, so its abundance means little. The chain employs TRBV9 and TRBJ2-2; 8 bases agree with TRBD2. The J segment lost 5 bases and the V segment lost 3 bases, leaving 9 bases of the junction unmatched. The CDR3 loop spans 16 amino acids. Germline CDR1 reads SGDLS; CDR2 reads YYNGEE. CDR3 residues: CASSGQRELRTGELFF. The CDR3 nucleotides read TGTGCCAGCAGCGGACAGCGGGAGTTACGGACCGGGGAGCTGTTTTTT.

The sample holds many counts of this clonotype. This beta chain was picked up by a library intended for alpha chains and is off target, so its count carries little meaning. This chain uses TRBV20-1 with TRBJ1-5; D remains ambiguous. This CDR3 is built from 15 residues. Germline V gives CDR1 DFQATT, CDR2 SNEGSKA (reference sequence). V lost 6 bases to trimming and J lost 0 bases, with 15 bases between them. The CDR3 nucleotides are TGCAGTGCCACCATGGGCGCCTCTAGCAATCAGCCCCAGCATTTT. Amino acids: CSATMGASSNQPQHF.

This clonotype rates as medium-sized. This beta chain came through as a stray read in a library set up for alpha chains, and its size says little. CDR3 in DNA: TGTGCCAGCAGTACACAGGGGGCGGACCAGCCCCAGCATTTT. Translating it yields CASSTQGADQPQHF. The chain links TRBV6-6 to TRBJ1-5; 9 bases fit TRBD1. This CDR3 is 14 amino acids long. Per the germline V gene, CDR1 is MNHNY and CDR2 is SVGAGI (reference sequence). V lost 5 bases and J lost 7; bases outside the gene matches: 6.

This clonotype is categorized as medium-sized (0.01 to 0.1%). This beta chain turned up in a library designed for alpha chains; as an off-target read, its abundance says little. V usage is TRBV10-3 and J usage is TRBJ1-6, with TRBD1 matching over 8 bases. V dropped 6 bases and J dropped 8; count of bases not matched to a gene: 9. The CDR3 extends over 15 amino acids. Per the germline V gene, CDR1 is ENHRY and CDR2 is SYGVKD. The CDR3 DNA follows: TGTGCCATCAGCTTCAACAGGGGGACAGATTCACCCCTCCACTTT. Translation gives CAISFNRGTDSPLHF.

This clonotype was detected ten times or more. Since it is a stray read in a library aimed at alpha chains, this beta chain has a size that is not meaningful. The rearrangement joins TRBV6-4 to TRBJ1-6, with D perhaps matching TRBD1 (5 bases). V was trimmed by 6 bases and J by 2 bases, leaving 11 bases between them. The CDR3 covers 15 residues. Looked up from germline, CDR1 is MRHNA and CDR2 is SNTAGT. The DNA for the CDR3 is TGTGCCAGCAGAGCGGGACCGACCTATAATTCACCCCTCCACTTT. Translating gives CASRAGPTYNSPLHF.

This clonotype was observed many times. The library was designed around alpha chains, so this beta chain is a stray read whose abundance carries little weight. This chain links TRBV30 with TRBJ2-7; D gene uncertain. V lost 3 bases to trimming and J lost 3 bases, with 12 bases between them. Germline CDR1 and CDR2: GTSNPN and SVGIG (reference sequence). This CDR3 comprises 13 residues. In DNA form, the CDR3 reads TGTGCCTGGAGCCAGGCAGGTGGCTACGAGCAGTACTTC. Translating it yields CAWSQAGGYEQYF. Looking up the rest from reference TRBV30 and TRBJ2-7 gives the full variable domain: SQTIHQWPATLVQPVGSPLSLECTVEGTSNPNLYWYRQAAGRGLQLLFYSVGIGQISSEVPQNLSASRPQDRQFILSSKKLLLSDSGFYLCAWSQAGGYEQYFGPGTRLTVT.

This clonotype was picked up many times. This beta chain was picked up by a library intended for alpha chains and is off target, so its count carries little meaning. This chain links TRBV5-1 with TRBJ1-6; D may be TRBD1 (6 bases). Germline CDR1 reads SGHRS; CDR2 reads YFSETQ. The CDR3 has 16 residues. Trimming left V 2 bases short and J 5 bases short, with 14 bases between. CDR3 nucleotides: TGCGCCAGCAGCTTCGGTGGACAGCGGGATAATTCACCCCTCCACTTT. Its translation: CASSFGGQRDNSPLHF.